This T cell receptor (beta chain) was profiled in a study of blood T cell repertoires in COVID-19. Study context: Samples of COVID-19 (acute and convalescent) were obtained from the United States, Italy and Spain. PBMCs, B-cell-depleted T cells, or T cells were the source of the cDNA or gDNA that made up the material.

Methods used by the authors: Amplification with reference gene primers provided the estimates of nucleated cell counts. The data were produced by immunoSEQ multiplex PCR, yet TCRdb's version contains in-frame clones alone and is incomplete. The V and J calls and clone size come from that table; D and trimming were worked out from the DNA. In the table there are approximately 390,000 clones, around 91% of which are singletons. CDR1 is SNHLY, CDR2 FYNNEI, per germline. The CDR3 runs to 16 residues. Trimming took 6 bases from V and 3 from J; bases not matched to a gene: 8. Sequencing was done on a sample of peripheral blood. The rearrangement uses TRBV2 and TRBJ1-4; 9 bases are a match to TRBD1. The sequence was obtained from a young man with active or convalescent COVID-19. In DNA form, the CDR3 reads TGTGCCAGCAGACAAACAGGGGGCTCGGCTAATGAAAAACTGTTTTTT. Residues: CASRQTGGSANEKLFF.